One sample yielded the 12 T cell receptor beta chains listed below, sequenced in a study of blood T cell repertoires in COVID-19. Assay used: immunoSEQ multiplex PCR; TCRdb lists only in-frame clones, some missing. The sample contains fewer than 350,000 clones, about 86% of which appear only once. Sample: peripheral blood. These receptors were collected from a woman aged 55-75 years with active or convalescent COVID-19.

The V and J genes are TRBV7-8 and TRBJ2-2; D possibly corresponds to TRBD2 (6 bases). CDR1 is SGHVS and CDR2 is FQNEAQ in the germline V gene. This CDR3 is built from 16 residues. The ends were cut back, 0 bases at V and 1 base at J, with 9 bases in the middle. CDR3 DNA sequence: TGTGCCAGCAGCTTAGCCGAGGGAGGGAACACCGGGGAGCTGTTTTTT. Amino acid sequence: CASSLAEGGNTGELFF.

This chain connects TRBV7-9 to TRBJ1-5; D is uncertain. Germline V gives CDR1 SEHNR, CDR2 FQNEAQ (reference sequence). Trimming removed 1 base from V and 9 bases from J, with 7 bases in between. This CDR3 comprises 12 residues. CDR3 bases: TGTGCCAGCAGCTTAGACCGGGGGCCCCAGCATTTT. Residues: CASSLDRGPQHF.

This sequence joins TRBV2 and TRBJ1-1, with a possible D match to TRBD1 (6 bases). Germline assignment: CDR1 SNHLY and CDR2 FYNNEI. V was trimmed by 3 bases and J by 5 bases, leaving 16 bases between them. This CDR3 comprises 15 residues. The CDR3 here is CASSDLQGKGTEAFF. Here the CDR3 DNA reads TGTGCCAGCAGTGACCTACAGGGAAAAGGGACTGAAGCTTTCTTT. The variable domain in full, completed from reference TRBV2 and TRBJ1-1, reads EPEVTQTPSHQVTQMGQEVILRCVPISNHLYFYWYRQILGQKVEFLVSFYNNEISEKSEIFDDQFSVERPDGSNFTLKIRSTKLEDSAMYFCASSDLQGKGTEAFFGQGTRLTVV.

This clone showed up many times. V is TRBV30 and J is TRBJ1-2; 7 bases are shared with TRBD1. V lost 0 bases and J lost 5; bases outside the gene matches: 9. The CDR3 runs 15 residues. CDR1 is GTSNPN, CDR2 SVGIG, per germline (reference sequence). This chain's CDR3 is CAWSVKGGVWYGYTF. The CDR3 DNA reads as TGTGCCTGGAGTGTCAAAGGGGGCGTTTGGTATGGCTACACCTTC. The variable domain in full, with the rest retrieved from reference TRBV30 and TRBJ1-2, is SQTIHQWPATLVQPVGSPLSLECTVEGTSNPNLYWYRQAAGRGLQLLFYSVGIGQISSEVPQNLSASRPQDRQFILSSKKLLLSDSGFYLCAWSVKGGVWYGYTFGSGTRLTVV.

The chain links TRBV30 to TRBJ1-2; TRBD1 matches at 8 bases. CDR1 is GTSNPN and CDR2 is SVGIG in the germline V gene (reference sequence). V was pared by 5 bases and J by 3 bases, with 8 bases of the junction left unmatched. CDR3 length equals 14 residues. CDR3 region: CAWEQGARDYGYTF. DNA for the CDR3: TGTGCCTGGGAGCAGGGGGCGCGAGACTATGGCTACACCTTC.

The gene calls are TRBV15 and TRBJ2-3, with D maybe TRBD1 (5 bases). Trimming removed 8 bases from V and 6 bases from J, with 18 bases in between. Germline loops: CDR1 LNHNV, CDR2 YYDKDF (reference sequence). CDR3 length: 14 residues. CDR3 nucleotides: TGTGCCACCGGGGCTGGCACCCGGGCGGATACGCAGTATTTT. Its translation: CATGAGTRADTQYF.

V and J are TRBV7-8 and TRBJ1-4, with a tentative D call TRBD1 (6 bases). V lost 1 base, J lost 5 bases, and 11 bases lay in between. The CDR3 length is 15 residues. Germline V gene sequence: CDR1 SGHVS, CDR2 FQNEAQ. The CDR3 DNA sequence: TGTGCCAGCAGCTTAGATACAGGGTGGAATGAAAAACTGTTTTTT. Its translation is CASSLDTGWNEKLFF.

The V gene is TRBV7-2, the J gene TRBJ2-1, with 8 bases fitting TRBD2. The CDR3 has 15 residues. The germline V gene encodes CDR1 SGHTA and CDR2 FQGNSA. Trimming cost V 5 bases and J 4 bases; bases outside gene matches: 7. DNA for the CDR3: TGTGCCAGCAGCGCTACTAGCGGCCCTTACAATGAGCAGTTCTTC. The encoded protein is CASSATSGPYNEQFF. The variable domain in full, completed from reference TRBV7-2 and TRBJ2-1, reads GAGVSQSPSNKVTEKGKDVELRCDPISGHTALYWYRQSLGQGLEFLIYFQGNSAPDKSGLPSDRFSAERTGGSVSTLTIQRTQQEDSAVYLCASSATSGPYNEQFFGPGTRLTVL.

The rearrangement joins TRBV29-1 to TRBJ2-2, with 7 bases identical to TRBD1. V lost 7 bases to trimming and J lost 2 bases; unmatched junction nucleotides: 7. CDR1 is SQVTM, CDR2 ANQGSEA, per germline. The CDR3 has 14 amino acids. CDR3 sequence reads: CSARGTENTGELFF. CDR3 in DNA: TGCAGCGCCCGAGGGACAGAAAACACCGGGGAGCTGTTTTTT.

The chain couples TRBV12-3 or TRBV12-4 to TRBJ1-5; D perhaps matches TRBD1 (5 bases). V was trimmed by 3 bases and J by 4 bases, leaving 7 bases between them. CDR3 length equals 13 residues. CDR3 DNA: TGTGCCAGCAGTTTCCCAGGGAATCAGCCCCAGCATTTT. It translates to CASSFPGNQPQHF.

The J gene is TRBJ1-2, the V gene TRBV29-1; 7 bases align to TRBD1. J lost 1 base, V lost 7 bases, and 6 bases had no gene match. This CDR3 is 13 amino acids long. Germline V lookup: CDR1 SQVTM, CDR2 ANQGSEA. The CDR3, as DNA: TGCAGCGCTGCGACAGGGAGTAACTATGGCTACACCTTC. Encoded protein: CSAATGSNYGYTF.

This sequence joins TRBV18 and TRBJ1-2, with unresolved D. The CDR3 spans 13 residues. V lost 2 bases to trimming and J lost 8 bases, with 12 bases between them. Germline loops: CDR1 KGHSH, CDR2 LQKENI. The chain's CDR3 is CASSPSQSEGYTF. The CDR3, as DNA: TGTGCCAGCTCACCATCACAGTCAGAGGGCTACACCTTC. Full variable domain (remainder filled in from reference TRBV18 and TRBJ1-2): NAGVMQNPRHLVRRRGQEARLRCSPMKGHSHVYWYRQLPEEGLKFMVYLQKENIIDESGMPKERFSAEFPKEGPSILRIQQVVRGDSAAYFCASSPSQSEGYTFGSGTRLTVV.